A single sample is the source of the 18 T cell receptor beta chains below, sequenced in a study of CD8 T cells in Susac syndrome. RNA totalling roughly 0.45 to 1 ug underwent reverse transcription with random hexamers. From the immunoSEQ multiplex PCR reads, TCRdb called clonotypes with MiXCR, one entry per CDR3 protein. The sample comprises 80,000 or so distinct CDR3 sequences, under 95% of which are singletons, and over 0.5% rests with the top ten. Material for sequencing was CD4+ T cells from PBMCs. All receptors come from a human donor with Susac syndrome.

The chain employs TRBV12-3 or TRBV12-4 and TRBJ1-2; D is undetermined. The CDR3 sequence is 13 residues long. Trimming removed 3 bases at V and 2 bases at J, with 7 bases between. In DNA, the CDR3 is TGTGCCAGCAGTTTCTCGGGAAACTATGGCTACACCTTC. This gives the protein CASSFSGNYGYTF.

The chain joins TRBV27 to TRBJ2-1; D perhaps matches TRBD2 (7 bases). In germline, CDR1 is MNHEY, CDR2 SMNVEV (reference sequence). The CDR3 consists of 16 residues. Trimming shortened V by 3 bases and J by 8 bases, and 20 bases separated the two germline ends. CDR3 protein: CASSLGSGGVVDEQFF. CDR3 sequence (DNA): TGTGCCAGCAGTTTGGGGTCGGGGGGCGTGGTGGATGAGCAGTTCTTC.

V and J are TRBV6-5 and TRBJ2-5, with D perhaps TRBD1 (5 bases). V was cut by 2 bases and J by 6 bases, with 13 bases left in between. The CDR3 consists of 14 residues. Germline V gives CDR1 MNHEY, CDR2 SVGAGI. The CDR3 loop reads CASSYMGLLQTQYF. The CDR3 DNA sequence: TGTGCCAGCAGTTACATGGGGCTACTTCAGACCCAGTACTTC.

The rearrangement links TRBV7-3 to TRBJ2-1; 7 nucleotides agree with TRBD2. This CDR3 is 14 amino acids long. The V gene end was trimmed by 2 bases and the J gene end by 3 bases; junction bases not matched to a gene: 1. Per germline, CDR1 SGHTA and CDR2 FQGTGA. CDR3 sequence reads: CASSLGRGYNEQFF. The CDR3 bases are TGTGCCAGCAGCTTAGGGAGGGGCTACAATGAGCAGTTCTTC.

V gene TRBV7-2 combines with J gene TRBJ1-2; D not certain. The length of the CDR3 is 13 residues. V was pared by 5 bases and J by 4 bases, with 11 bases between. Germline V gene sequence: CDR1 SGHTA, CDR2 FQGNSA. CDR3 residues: CASSPDRTYGYTF. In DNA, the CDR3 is TGTGCCAGCAGCCCGGATCGGACCTATGGCTACACCTTC.

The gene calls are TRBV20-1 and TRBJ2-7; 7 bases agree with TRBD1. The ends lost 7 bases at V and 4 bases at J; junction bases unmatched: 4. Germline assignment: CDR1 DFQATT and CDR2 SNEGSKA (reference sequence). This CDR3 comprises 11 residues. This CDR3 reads CSGKGAYEQYF. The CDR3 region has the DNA TGCAGTGGAAAGGGGGCTTACGAGCAGTACTTC.

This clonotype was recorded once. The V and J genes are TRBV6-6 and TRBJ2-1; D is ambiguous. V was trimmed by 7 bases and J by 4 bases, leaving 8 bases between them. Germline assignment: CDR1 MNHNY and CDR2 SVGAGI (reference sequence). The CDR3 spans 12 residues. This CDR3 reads CASTVRYNEQFF. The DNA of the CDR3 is TGTGCCAGCACAGTCCGTTACAATGAGCAGTTCTTC.

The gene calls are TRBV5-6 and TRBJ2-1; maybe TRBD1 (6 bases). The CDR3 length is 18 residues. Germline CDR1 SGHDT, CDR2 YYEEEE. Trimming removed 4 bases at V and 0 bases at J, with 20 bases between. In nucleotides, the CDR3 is TGTGCCAGCAGCCTACACCCTGCACAGGGCCTCTCCTACAATGAGCAGTTCTTC. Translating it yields CASSLHPAQGLSYNEQFF.

The chain's CDR3 is CASSIIGTTNTGELFF. CDR3 bases: TGTGCCAGTAGTATTATCGGGACTACGAACACCGGGGAGCTGTTTTTT. This sequence joins TRBV19 and TRBJ2-2; TRBD2 agrees at 7 bases. CDR3 length equals 16 residues. Per germline, CDR1 LNHDA and CDR2 SQIVND (reference sequence). J lost 0 bases, V lost 3 bases, and 4 bases had no gene match.

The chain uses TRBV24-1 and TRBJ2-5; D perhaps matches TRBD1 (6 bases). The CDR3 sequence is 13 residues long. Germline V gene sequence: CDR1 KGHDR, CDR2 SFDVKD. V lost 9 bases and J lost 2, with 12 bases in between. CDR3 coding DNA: TGTGCCACCCGTAGGACAGAACAAGAGACCCAGTACTTC. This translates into CATRRTEQETQYF.

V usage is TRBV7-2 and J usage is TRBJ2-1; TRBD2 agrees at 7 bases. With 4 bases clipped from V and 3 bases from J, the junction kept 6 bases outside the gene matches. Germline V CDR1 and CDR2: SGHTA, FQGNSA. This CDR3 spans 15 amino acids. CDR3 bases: TGTGCCAGCAGCTCTGGCGGGAGAGACTACAATGAGCAGTTCTTC. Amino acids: CASSSGGRDYNEQFF.

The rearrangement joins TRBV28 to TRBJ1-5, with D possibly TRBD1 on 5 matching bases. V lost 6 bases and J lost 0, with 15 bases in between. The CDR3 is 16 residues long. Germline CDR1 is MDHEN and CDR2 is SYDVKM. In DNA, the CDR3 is TGTGCCAGCAGCTCGGGTGGGGGGTATAGCAATCAGCCCCAGCATTTT. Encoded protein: CASSSGGGYSNQPQHF.

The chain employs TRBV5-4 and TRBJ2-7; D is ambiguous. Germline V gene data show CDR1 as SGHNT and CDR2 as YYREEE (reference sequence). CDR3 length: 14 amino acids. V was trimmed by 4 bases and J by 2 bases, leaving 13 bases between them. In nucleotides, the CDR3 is TGTGCCAGCAGCCCGACGGGTATCGCCTACGAGCAGTACTTC. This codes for CASSPTGIAYEQYF.

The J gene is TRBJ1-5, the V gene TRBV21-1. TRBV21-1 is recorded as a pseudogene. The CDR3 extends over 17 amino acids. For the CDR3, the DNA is TGTGCCAGCAGCAACAGGGACAGCGGTCTTGGGGTGGAGCCCCAGCATTTT. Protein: CASSNRDSGLGVEPQHF.

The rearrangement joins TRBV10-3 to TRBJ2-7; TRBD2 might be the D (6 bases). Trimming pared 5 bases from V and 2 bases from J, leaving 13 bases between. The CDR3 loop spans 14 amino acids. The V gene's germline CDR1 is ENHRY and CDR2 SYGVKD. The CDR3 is CAISPGLTTYEQYF. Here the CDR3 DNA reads TGTGCCATCAGTCCGGGACTGACGACCTACGAGCAGTACTTC.

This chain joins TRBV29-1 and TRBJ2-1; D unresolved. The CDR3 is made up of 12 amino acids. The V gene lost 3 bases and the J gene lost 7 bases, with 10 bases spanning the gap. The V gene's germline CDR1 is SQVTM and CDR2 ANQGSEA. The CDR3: CSVDRVGNEQFF. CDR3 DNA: TGCAGCGTTGACCGGGTTGGGAATGAGCAGTTCTTC.

For the CDR3, the DNA is TGTGCCAGCAGTCCGAGCGGGGGTTACAATGAGCAGTTCTTC. Translated, it gives CASSPSGGYNEQFF. The chain employs TRBV27 and TRBJ2-1; 8 bases line up with TRBD2. Looked up from germline, CDR1 is MNHEY and CDR2 is SMNVEV (reference sequence). V shed 5 bases and J 4 bases; nucleotides not matched to a gene: 4. The CDR3 sequence is 14 residues long.

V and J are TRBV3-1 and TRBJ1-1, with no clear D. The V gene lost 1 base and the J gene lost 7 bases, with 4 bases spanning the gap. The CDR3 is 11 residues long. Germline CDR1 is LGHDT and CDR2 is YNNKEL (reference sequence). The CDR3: CASSQGSEAFF. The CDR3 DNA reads TGTGCCAGCAGCCAAGGAAGTGAAGCTTTCTTT.